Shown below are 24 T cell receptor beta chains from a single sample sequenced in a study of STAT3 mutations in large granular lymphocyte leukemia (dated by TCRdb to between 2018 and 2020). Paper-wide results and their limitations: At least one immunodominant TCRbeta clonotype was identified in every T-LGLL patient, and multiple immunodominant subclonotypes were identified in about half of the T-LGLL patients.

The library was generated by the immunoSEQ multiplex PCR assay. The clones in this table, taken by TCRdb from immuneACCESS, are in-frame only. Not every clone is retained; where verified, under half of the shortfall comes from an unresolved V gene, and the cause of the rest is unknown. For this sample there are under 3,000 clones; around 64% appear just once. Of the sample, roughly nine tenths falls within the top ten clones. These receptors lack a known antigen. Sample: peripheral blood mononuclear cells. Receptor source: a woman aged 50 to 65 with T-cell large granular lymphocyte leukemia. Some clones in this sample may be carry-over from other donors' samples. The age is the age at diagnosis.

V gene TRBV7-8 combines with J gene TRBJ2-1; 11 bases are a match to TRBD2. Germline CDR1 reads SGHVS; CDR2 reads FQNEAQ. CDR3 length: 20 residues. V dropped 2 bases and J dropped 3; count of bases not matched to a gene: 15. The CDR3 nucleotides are TGTGCCAGCAGCTTACCGTCCTTCTACGCTAGCGGGAGGAACTACAATGAGCAGTTCTTC. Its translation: CASSLPSFYASGRNYNEQFF.

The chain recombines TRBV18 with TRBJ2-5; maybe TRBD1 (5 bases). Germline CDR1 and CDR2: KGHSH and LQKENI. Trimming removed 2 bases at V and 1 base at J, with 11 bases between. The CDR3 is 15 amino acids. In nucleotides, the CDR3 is TGTGCCAGCTCACCAGCAGGGCTGGGCCAAGAGACCCAGTACTTC. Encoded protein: CASSPAGLGQETQYF.

The CDR3 region has the DNA TGCGCCAGCAGCGCAACGGGGGGGCGCGACAATGAGCAGTTCTTC. It is translated as CASSATGGRDNEQFF. The chain has TRBV5-1 and TRBJ2-1, with 8 positions matching TRBD2. Germline values: CDR1 SGHRS, CDR2 YFSETQ. V was clipped by 4 bases and J by 5 bases; unmatched bases: 8. The CDR3 has 15 amino acids. The full variable domain, rest sourced from reference TRBV5-1 and TRBJ2-1, is KAGVTQTPRYLIKTRGQQVTLSCSPISGHRSVSWYQQTPGQGLQFLFEYFSETQRNKGNFPGRFSGRQFSNSRSEMNVSTLELGDSALYLCASSATGGRDNEQFFGPGTRLTVL.

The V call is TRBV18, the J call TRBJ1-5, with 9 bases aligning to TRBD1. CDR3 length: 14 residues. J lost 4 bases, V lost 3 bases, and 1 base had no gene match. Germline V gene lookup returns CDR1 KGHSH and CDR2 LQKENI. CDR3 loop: CASSPGTGNQPQHF. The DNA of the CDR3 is TGTGCCAGCTCACCCGGGACAGGGAATCAGCCCCAGCATTTT.

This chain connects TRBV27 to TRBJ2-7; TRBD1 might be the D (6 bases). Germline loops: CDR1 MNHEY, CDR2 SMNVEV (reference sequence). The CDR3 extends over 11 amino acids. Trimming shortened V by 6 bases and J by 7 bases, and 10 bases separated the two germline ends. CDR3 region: CASRFGTEQYF. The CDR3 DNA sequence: TGTGCCAGCAGGTTCGGGACAGAGCAGTACTTC.

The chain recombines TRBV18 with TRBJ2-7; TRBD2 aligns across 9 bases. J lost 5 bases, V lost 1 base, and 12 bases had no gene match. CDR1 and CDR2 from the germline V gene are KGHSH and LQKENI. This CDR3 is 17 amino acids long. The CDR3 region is CASSPRGPPAGGNEQYF. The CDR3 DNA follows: TGTGCCAGCTCACCACGGGGGCCCCCAGCGGGAGGAAACGAGCAGTACTTC.

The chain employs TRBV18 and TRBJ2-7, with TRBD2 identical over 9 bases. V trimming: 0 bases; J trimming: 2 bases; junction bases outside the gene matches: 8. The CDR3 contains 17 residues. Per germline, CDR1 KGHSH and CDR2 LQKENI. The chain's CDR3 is CASSPPGSGRTPYEQYF. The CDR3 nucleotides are TGTGCCAGCTCACCACCGGGAAGCGGGAGGACCCCCTACGAGCAGTACTTC.

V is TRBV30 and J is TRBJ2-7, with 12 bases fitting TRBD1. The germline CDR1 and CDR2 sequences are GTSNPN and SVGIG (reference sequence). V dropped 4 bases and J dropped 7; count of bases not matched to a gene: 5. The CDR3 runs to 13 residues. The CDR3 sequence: CAWTGQGAGEQYF. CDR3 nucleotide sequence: TGTGCCTGGACGGGACAGGGGGCCGGGGAGCAGTACTTC.

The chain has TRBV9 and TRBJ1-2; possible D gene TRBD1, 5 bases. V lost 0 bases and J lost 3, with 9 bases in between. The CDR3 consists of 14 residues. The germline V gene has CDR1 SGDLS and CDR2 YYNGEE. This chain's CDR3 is CASSVASGDYGYTF. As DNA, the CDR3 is TGTGCCAGCAGCGTAGCCTCGGGGGACTATGGCTACACCTTC.

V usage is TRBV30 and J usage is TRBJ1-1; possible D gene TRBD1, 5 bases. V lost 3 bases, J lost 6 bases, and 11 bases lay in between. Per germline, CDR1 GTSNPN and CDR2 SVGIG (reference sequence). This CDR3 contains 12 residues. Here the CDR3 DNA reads TGTGCCTGGAGCGAGGGGTACGCTGAAGCTTTCTTT. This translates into CAWSEGYAEAFF.

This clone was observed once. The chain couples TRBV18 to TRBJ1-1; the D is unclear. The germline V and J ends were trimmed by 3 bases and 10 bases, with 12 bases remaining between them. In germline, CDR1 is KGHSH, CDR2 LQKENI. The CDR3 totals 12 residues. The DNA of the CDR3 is TGTGCCAGCTCACCTGGGCCCCAAGGAGCTTTCTTT. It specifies CASSPGPQGAFF.

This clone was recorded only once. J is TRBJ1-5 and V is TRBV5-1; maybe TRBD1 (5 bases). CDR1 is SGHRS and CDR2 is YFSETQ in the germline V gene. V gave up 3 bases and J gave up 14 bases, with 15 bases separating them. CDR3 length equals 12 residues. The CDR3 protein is CASSSDLEGKHF. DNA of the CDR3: TGCGCCAGCAGCTCGGACTTGGAGGGGAAGCATTTT.

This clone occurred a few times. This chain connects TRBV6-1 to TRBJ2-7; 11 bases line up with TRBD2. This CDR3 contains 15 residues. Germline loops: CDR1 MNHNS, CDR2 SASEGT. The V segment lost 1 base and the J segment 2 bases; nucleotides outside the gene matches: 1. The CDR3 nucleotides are TGTGCCAGCAGTGAAGGACTAGCGGGACCCTACGAGCAGTACTTC. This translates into CASSEGLAGPYEQYF.

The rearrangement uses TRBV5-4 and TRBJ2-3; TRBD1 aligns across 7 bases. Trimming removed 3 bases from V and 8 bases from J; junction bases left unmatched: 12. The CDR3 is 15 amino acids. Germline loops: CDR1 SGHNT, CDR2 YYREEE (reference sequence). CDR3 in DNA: TGTGCCAGCAGCTCCAGGACAGGCCCAGTGAGTACGCAGTATTTT. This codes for CASSSRTGPVSTQYF.

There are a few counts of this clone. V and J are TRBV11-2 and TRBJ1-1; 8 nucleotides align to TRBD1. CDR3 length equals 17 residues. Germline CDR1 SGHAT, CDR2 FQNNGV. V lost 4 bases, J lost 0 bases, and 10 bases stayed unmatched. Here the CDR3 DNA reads TGTGCCAGCAGCTCCTATAACAGGGGGGCGATGAACACTGAAGCTTTCTTT. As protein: CASSSYNRGAMNTEAFF.

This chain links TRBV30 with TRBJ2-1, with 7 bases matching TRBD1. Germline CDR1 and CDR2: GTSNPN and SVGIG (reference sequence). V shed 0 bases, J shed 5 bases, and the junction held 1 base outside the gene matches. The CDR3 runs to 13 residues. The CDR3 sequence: CAWSVGTDNEQFF. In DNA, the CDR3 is TGTGCCTGGAGTGTTGGGACAGACAATGAGCAGTTCTTC.

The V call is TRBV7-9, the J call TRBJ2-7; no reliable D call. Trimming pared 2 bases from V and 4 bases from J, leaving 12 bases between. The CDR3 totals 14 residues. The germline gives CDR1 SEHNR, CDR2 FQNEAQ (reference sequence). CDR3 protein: CASSLSRWSYEQYF. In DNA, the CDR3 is TGTGCCAGCAGCTTATCCAGGTGGTCGTACGAGCAGTACTTC.

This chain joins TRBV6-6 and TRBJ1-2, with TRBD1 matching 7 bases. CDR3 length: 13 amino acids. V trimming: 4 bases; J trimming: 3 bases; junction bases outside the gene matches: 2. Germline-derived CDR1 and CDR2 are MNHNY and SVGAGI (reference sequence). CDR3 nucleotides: TGTGCCAGCAGTTTTCAGGGGGACTATGGCTACACCTTC. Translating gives CASSFQGDYGYTF.

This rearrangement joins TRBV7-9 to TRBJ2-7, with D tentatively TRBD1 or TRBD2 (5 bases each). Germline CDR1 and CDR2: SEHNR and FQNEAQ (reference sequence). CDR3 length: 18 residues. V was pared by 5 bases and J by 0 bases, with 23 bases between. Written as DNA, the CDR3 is TGTGCCAGCAGCCCCATTCCAAAACCGGGACCGAGCTCCTACGAGCAGTACTTC. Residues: CASSPIPKPGPSSYEQYF.

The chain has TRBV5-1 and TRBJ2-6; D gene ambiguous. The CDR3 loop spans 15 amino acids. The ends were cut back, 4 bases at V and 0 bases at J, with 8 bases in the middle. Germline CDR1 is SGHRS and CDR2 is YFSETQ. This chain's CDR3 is CASSAYSSGANVLTF. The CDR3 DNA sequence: TGCGCCAGCAGCGCCTACAGCTCTGGGGCCAACGTCCTGACTTTC.

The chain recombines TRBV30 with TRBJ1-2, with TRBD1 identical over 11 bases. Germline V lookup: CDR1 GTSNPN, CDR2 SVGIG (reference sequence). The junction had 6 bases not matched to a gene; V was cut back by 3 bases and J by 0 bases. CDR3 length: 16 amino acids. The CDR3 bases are TGTGCCTGGAGGGGGGGACAGGGGGGTCCTAACTATGGCTACACCTTC. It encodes CAWRGGQGGPNYGYTF.

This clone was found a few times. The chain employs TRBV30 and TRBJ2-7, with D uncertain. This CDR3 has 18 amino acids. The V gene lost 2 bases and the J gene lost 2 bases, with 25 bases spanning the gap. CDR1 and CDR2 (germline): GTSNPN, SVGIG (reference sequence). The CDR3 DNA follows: TGTGCCTGGAGTACCCCTCGGCACAGTCGGATATCGGCCTACGAGCAGTACTTC. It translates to CAWSTPRHSRISAYEQYF.

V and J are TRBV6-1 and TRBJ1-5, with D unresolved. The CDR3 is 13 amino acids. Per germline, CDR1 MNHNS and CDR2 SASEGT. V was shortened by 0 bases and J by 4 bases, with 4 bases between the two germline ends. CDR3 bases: TGTGCCAGCAGTGAAGCAGGTAATCAGCCCCAGCATTTT. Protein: CASSEAGNQPQHF.

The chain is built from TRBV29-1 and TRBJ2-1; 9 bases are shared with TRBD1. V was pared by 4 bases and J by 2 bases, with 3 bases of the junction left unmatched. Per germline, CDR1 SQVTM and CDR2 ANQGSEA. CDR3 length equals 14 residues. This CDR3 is CSVGTGGAYNEQFF. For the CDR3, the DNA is TGCAGCGTTGGTACAGGGGGCGCCTACAATGAGCAGTTCTTC.